Presented here are 2 T cell receptor beta chains from one specimen sequenced in a study of blood T cell repertoires in COVID-19. Sequencing was performed with immunoSEQ multiplex PCR; in TCRdb, only in-frame clones are kept and a portion is missing. Altogether some 13,000 clones are present, approximately 86% being singletons, with the ten largest covering 51%. Sample: peripheral blood. These receptors came from a man older than 75 with acute or convalescent COVID-19.

The chain employs TRBV20-1 and TRBJ2-1, with 15 bases fitting TRBD2. The V segment lost 3 bases and the J segment 9 bases; nucleotides outside the gene matches: 3. The CDR3 runs to 14 residues. Germline CDR1 and CDR2: DFQATT and SNEGSKA (reference sequence). CDR3 sequence: CSASGGLAGGEQFF. The DNA of the CDR3 is TGCAGTGCTAGTGGGGGACTAGCGGGAGGTGAGCAGTTCTTC.

Written as DNA, the CDR3 is TGCGCCAGCAGCTTGGGTTCGGGAGCAGATACGCAGTATTTT. It encodes CASSLGSGADTQYF. The chain carries TRBV5-1 and TRBJ2-3, with D possibly being TRBD2 (6 bases). CDR3 length: 14 amino acids. Germline values: CDR1 SGHRS, CDR2 YFSETQ. V shed 0 bases and J shed 4 bases, with 9 bases lying between them.